The 21 T cell receptor beta chains listed next were all sequenced from one sample in a study of T cells in Graves' hyperthyroidism and ophthalmopathy. The TCR beta CDR3 regions underwent amplification using RNA transcripts as the source. The study used the HTBI primer set for a first-round RT-PCR of the TCR CDR3. TCRdb processed the multiplex PCR reads anew with MiXCR; each CDR3 protein has one entry. The sample has over 700,000 distinct CDR3 sequences; around 39% are singletons. Sequencing was carried out using blood. The receptor source for this set is a man aged 18 to 35 with Graves' hyperthyroidism.

This clonotype was counted many times. This rearrangement joins TRBV20-1 to TRBJ1-5; D might be TRBD1 (5 bases). The CDR3 runs to 13 residues. The V gene's germline CDR1 is DFQATT and CDR2 SNEGSKA (reference sequence). Trimming removed 1 base at V and 5 bases at J, with 9 bases between. CDR3 amino acids: CSARGGADQPQHF. The CDR3 region has the DNA TGCAGTGCTAGAGGAGGGGCGGATCAGCCCCAGCATTTT.

This clonotype was observed many times. J is TRBJ1-1 and V is TRBV5-8, with D unclear. This CDR3 has 14 residues. V lost 0 bases to trimming and J lost 1 base, with 7 bases between them. The V gene's germline CDR1 is SGHTS and CDR2 YDEGEE. In nucleotides, the CDR3 is TGTGCCAGCAGCTTGGAGACGGCGAACACTGAAGCTTTCTTT. This codes for CASSLETANTEAFF.

In DNA, the CDR3 is TGTGCCAGCAGCTCTACGGTTTATGGGGCCAACGTCCTGACTTTC. Residues: CASSSTVYGANVLTF. The V gene is TRBV7-9, the J gene TRBJ2-6; D not resolved. Looked up from germline, CDR1 is SEHNR and CDR2 is FQNEAQ (reference sequence). V dropped 4 bases and J dropped 3 bases, with 10 bases sitting between them. This CDR3 is built from 15 residues.

This chain links TRBV19 with TRBJ1-1; 9 bases map to TRBD1. This CDR3 comprises 16 residues. V lost 2 bases and J lost 4; bases outside the gene matches: 8. CDR1 and CDR2 from the germline V gene are LNHDA and SQIVND (reference sequence). The chain's CDR3 is CASSIMTGGRSTEAFF. In DNA form, the CDR3 reads TGTGCCAGTAGTATAATGACAGGGGGTCGGAGCACTGAAGCTTTCTTT.

This chain joins TRBV25-1 and TRBJ2-7, with D perhaps assigned TRBD1 or TRBD2 (6 bases each). This CDR3 comprises 14 residues. The V end was cut by 5 bases, the J end by 3 bases, with 14 bases between. Germline assignment: CDR1 MGHDK and CDR2 SYGVNS. CDR3 in amino acids: CASSPRRGDYEQYF. CDR3 sequence (DNA): TGTGCCAGCAGTCCGCGAAGGGGGGACTACGAGCAGTACTTC.

A remark on this clonotype: This may stem from a read error, because a much larger clone lies one nucleotide away. J is TRBJ1-5 and V is TRBV2, with unresolved D. The germline CDR1 and CDR2 sequences are SNHLY and FYNNEI. The CDR3 runs to 17 residues. The CDR3 DNA reads as TGTGTCAGCAGTGTGCTGGGCAGACGGCTTAGCAATCAGCCCCAGCATTTT. It is translated as CVSSVLGRRLSNQPQHF.

This clonotype has only a few counts. The chain uses TRBV16 and TRBJ2-5, with D unresolved. V lost 0 bases and J 7 bases, leaving 12 bases between the germline ends. The CDR3 is 14 amino acids. CDR1 and CDR2 (germline): KGHSY, FQNENV. The CDR3 DNA is TGTGCCAGCAGCCAATCCGACGCCCTGGGGACCCAGTACTTC. Translation: CASSQSDALGTQYF.

This clonotype has a count of ten or more. The chain uses TRBV7-2 and TRBJ2-2; D is unresolved. The V end was cut by 3 bases, the J end by 2 bases, with 4 bases between. The germline CDR1 and CDR2 sequences are SGHTA and FQGNSA. This CDR3 is 13 amino acids long. The CDR3 DNA is TGTGCCAGCAGCTTGAGTAACACCGGGGAGCTGTTTTTT. Its protein product is CASSLSNTGELFF.

In this sample, this clonotype turned up many times. The chain uses TRBV6-6 and TRBJ2-7; maybe TRBD1 (6 bases). In germline, CDR1 is MNHNY, CDR2 SVGAGI (reference sequence). V was clipped by 5 bases and J by 3 bases, with 8 bases between them. There are 12 residues in the CDR3. The CDR3 reads CASSDRHYEQYF. Here the CDR3 DNA reads TGTGCCAGCAGTGACAGGCACTACGAGCAGTACTTC.

The chain links TRBV10-3 to TRBJ1-5; no clear D. Germline CDR1 ENHRY, CDR2 SYGVKD. The CDR3 runs to 16 residues. Trimming cost V 2 bases and J 4 bases, with 15 bases left between them. CDR3: CAISEGSLGRNQPQHF. As DNA, the CDR3 is TGTGCCATCAGTGAGGGATCCTTAGGCAGGAATCAGCCCCAGCATTTT.

As regards this clonotype: Given the absence of the conserved phenylalanine or tryptophan at the CDR3 end, a read error is likely. The chain recombines TRBV5-6 with TRBJ2-7; D uncertain. V dropped 3 bases and J dropped 1 base, with 14 bases sitting between them. The CDR3 length is 15 residues. Germline V lookup: CDR1 SGHDT, CDR2 YYEEEE. The CDR3 DNA is TGTGCCAGCAGCTCCCCCAGACGGACGTCCTACGAGCAGTACCTC. This encodes CASSSPRRTSYEQYL.

This clonotype was seen more than once but under ten times. The chain joins TRBV7-8 to TRBJ2-7, with unresolved D. V shed 1 base and J shed 6 bases, with 10 bases lying between them. This CDR3 region has 13 residues. Per the germline V gene, CDR1 is SGHVS and CDR2 is FQNEAQ. CDR3 residues: CASSLVFESEQYF. For the CDR3, the DNA is TGTGCCAGCAGCTTAGTATTCGAAAGCGAGCAGTACTTC.

The chain links TRBV5-1 to TRBJ1-6; TRBD1 matches 8 bases. The CDR3 consists of 15 residues. Per germline, CDR1 SGHRS and CDR2 YFSETQ. Trimming took 2 bases from V and 7 from J; bases not matched to a gene: 5. The CDR3, as DNA: TGCGCCAGCAGCTTCGAACAGGGGGGGAATTCACCCCTCCACTTT. This codes for CASSFEQGGNSPLHF.

This clonotype was seen more than once but under ten times. The chain couples TRBV20-1 to TRBJ1-2; D unclear. The CDR3 totals 9 residues. Germline V gene data show CDR1 as DFQATT and CDR2 as SNEGSKA (reference sequence). Trimming stripped 5 bases from V and 8 bases from J, with 6 bases between. Here the CDR3 DNA reads TGCAGTGCTGGAGGGGGCTACACCTTC. This gives the protein CSAGGGYTF.

V gene TRBV29-1 combines with J gene TRBJ2-5; 7 bases fit TRBD1. V lost 8 bases to trimming and J lost 2 bases; unmatched junction nucleotides: 8. Germline CDR1 is SQVTM and CDR2 is ANQGSEA. The CDR3 has 13 amino acids. DNA of the CDR3: TGCAGCTCCTCGGACAGGTGGCAAGAGACCCAGTACTTC. It is translated as CSSSDRWQETQYF.

This clonotype was seen only a few times. V and J are TRBV6-5 and TRBJ1-1; D perhaps matches TRBD1 (5 bases). In germline, CDR1 is MNHEY, CDR2 SVGAGI. Trimming cost V 7 bases and J 1 base, with 13 bases left between them. The CDR3 is made up of 14 amino acids. The DNA of the CDR3 is TGTGCCAGCACCCTCGCCGGGGGGAACACTGAAGCTTTCTTT. This encodes CASTLAGGNTEAFF.

The genes are TRBV6-5 and TRBJ2-5; no firm D call. V gave up 0 bases and J gave up 5 bases, with 13 bases separating them. In germline, CDR1 is MNHEY, CDR2 SVGAGI. The CDR3 is made up of 15 amino acids. The CDR3 region has the DNA TGTGCCAGCAGTTACTCGTTAATCCTCAGGGAGACCCAGTACTTC. It codes for CASSYSLILRETQYF.

Concerning this clonotype: The CDR3 does not close with the conserved phenylalanine or tryptophan, likely indicating a read error. The gene calls are TRBV12-3 or TRBV12-4 and TRBJ1-1, with 8 bases aligning to TRBD1. The J segment lost 10 bases and the V segment lost 4 bases, leaving 5 bases of the junction unmatched. The CDR3 has 12 amino acids. The CDR3 region has the DNA TGTGCCAGCAGTTCAGGGGGCGCAGGAGCTTTCCTT. Protein sequence: CASSSGGAGAFL.

The chain has TRBV10-3 and TRBJ2-7; 13 nucleotides align to TRBD2. The ends lost 5 bases at V and 3 bases at J; junction bases unmatched: 4. CDR1 is ENHRY, CDR2 SYGVKD, per germline. This CDR3 spans 15 amino acids. CDR3 sequence (DNA): TGTGCCATCAGTCCGGGACTAGCGGGATACTACGAGCAGTACTTC. Translation gives CAISPGLAGYYEQYF.

The chain is built from TRBV15 and TRBJ1-5; no reliable D call. Germline V CDR1 and CDR2: LNHNV, YYDKDF (reference sequence). Trimming took 10 bases from V and 5 from J, leaving 24 bases between them. The CDR3 extends over 16 amino acids. The DNA for the CDR3 is TGTGCCAGCAGGACCGAATGGACGGCAAGCGATCAGCCCCAGCATTTT. Translated: CASRTEWTASDQPQHF.

Only a few counts were recorded for this clonotype. The CDR3 reads CASSHDDRTNTEAFF. For the CDR3, the DNA is TGTGCCAGCTCCCACGACGACAGGACAAACACTGAAGCTTTCTTT. The chain is built from TRBV12-3 or TRBV12-4 and TRBJ1-1; TRBD1 might be the D (6 bases). The CDR3 is made up of 15 amino acids. V was clipped by 8 bases and J by 2 bases, with 18 bases between them.